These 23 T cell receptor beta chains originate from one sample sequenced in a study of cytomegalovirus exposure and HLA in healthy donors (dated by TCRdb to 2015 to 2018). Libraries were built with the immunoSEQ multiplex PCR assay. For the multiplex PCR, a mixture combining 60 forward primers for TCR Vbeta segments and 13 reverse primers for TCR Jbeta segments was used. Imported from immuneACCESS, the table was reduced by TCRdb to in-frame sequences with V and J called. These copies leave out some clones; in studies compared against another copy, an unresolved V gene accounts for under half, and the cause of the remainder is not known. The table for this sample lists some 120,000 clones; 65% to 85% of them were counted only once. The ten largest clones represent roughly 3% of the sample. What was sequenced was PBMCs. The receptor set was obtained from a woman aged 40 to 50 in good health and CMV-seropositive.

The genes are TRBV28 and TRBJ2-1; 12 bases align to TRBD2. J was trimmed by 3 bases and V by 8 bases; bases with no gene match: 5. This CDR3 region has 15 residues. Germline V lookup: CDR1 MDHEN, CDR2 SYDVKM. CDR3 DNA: TGTGCCAGCCACTCTAGCGGGGGGGACTACAATGAGCAGTTCTTC. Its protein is CASHSSGGDYNEQFF. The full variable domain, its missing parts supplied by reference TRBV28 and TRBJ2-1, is DVKVTQSSRYLVKRTGEKVFLECVQDMDHENMFWYRQDPGLGLRLIYFSYDVKMKEKGDIPEGYSVSREKKERFSLILESASTNQTSMYLCASHSSGGDYNEQFFGPGTRLTVL.

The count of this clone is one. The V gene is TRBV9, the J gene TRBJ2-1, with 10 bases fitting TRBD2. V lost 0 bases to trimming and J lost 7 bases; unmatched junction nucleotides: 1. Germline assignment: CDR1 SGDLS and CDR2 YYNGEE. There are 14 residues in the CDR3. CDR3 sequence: CASSVGGLANEQFF. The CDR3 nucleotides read TGTGCCAGCAGCGTAGGGGGACTAGCGAATGAGCAGTTCTTC.

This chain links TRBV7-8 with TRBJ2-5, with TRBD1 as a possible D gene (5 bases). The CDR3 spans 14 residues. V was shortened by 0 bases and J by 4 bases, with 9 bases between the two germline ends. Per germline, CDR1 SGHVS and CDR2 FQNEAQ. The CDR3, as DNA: TGTGCCAGCAGCTTAGCAATGGGGCGAGAGACCCAGTACTTC. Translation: CASSLAMGRETQYF.

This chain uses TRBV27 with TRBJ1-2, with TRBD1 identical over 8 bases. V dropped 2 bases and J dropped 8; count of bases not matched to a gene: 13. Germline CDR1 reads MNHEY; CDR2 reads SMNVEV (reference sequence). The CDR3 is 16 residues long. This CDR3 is CASSLAMDRVRGGYTF. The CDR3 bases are TGTGCCAGCAGTTTAGCAATGGACAGGGTTAGAGGCGGCTACACCTTC.

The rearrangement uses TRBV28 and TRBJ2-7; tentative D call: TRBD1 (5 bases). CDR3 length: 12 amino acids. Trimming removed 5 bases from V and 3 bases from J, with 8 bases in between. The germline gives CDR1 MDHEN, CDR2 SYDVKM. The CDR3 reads CASSPDSYEQYF. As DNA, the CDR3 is TGTGCCAGCAGTCCTGACAGCTACGAGCAGTACTTC.

DNA of the CDR3: TGTGCCAGCAGCTTAACGCGACTAGCGGGGGAAGAGCAGTTCTTC. Translation: CASSLTRLAGEEQFF. The chain carries TRBV7-3 and TRBJ2-1; 12 nucleotides match TRBD2. The CDR3 is 15 residues long. The V and J ends lost 0 bases and 10 bases, in that order; junction bases with no gene match: 4. In germline, CDR1 is SGHTA, CDR2 FQGTGA.

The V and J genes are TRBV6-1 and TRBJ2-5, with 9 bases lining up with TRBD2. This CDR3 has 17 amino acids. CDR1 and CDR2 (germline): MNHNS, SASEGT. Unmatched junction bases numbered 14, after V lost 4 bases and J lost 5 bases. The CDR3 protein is CASSAEEGAGGRETQYF. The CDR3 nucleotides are TGTGCCAGCAGTGCTGAGGAGGGAGCGGGAGGACGTGAGACCCAGTACTTC.

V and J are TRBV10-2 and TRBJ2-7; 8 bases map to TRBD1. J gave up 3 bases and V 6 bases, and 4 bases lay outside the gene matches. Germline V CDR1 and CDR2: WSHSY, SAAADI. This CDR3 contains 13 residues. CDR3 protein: CASRVGQVYEQYF. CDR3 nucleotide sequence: TGCGCCAGCAGGGTGGGACAGGTCTACGAGCAGTACTTC.

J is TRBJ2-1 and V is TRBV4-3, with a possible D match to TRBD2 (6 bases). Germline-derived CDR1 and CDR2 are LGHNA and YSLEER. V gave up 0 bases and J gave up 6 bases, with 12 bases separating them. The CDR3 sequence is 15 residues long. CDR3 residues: CASSQDRSGGNEQFF. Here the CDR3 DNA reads TGCGCCAGCAGCCAAGATCGGTCCGGGGGCAATGAGCAGTTCTTC.

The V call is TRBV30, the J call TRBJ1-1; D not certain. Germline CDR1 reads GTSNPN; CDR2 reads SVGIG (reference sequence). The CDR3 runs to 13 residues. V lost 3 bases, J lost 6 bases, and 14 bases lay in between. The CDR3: CAWRAGLAPEAFF. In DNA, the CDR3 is TGTGCCTGGAGGGCGGGATTGGCGCCTGAAGCTTTCTTT.

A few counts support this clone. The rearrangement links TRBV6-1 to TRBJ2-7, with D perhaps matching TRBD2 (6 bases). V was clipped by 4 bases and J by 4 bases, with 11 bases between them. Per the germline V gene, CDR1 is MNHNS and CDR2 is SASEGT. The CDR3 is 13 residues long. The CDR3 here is CASSGGVAYEQYF. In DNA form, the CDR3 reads TGTGCCAGCAGTGGGGGGGTAGCGTACGAGCAGTACTTC.

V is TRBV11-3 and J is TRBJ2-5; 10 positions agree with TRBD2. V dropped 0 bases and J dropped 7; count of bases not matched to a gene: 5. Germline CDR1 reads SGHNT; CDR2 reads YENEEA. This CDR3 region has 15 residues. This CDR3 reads CASSLEAGGAGTQYF. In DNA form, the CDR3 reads TGTGCCAGCAGCTTAGAAGCGGGGGGGGCAGGGACCCAGTACTTC.

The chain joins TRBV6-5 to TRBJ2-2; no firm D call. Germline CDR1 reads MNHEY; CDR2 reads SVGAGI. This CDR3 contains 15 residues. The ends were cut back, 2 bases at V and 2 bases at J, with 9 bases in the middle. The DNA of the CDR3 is TGTGCCAGCAGTTACGATACAGTTAACACCGGGGAGCTGTTTTTT. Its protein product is CASSYDTVNTGELFF.

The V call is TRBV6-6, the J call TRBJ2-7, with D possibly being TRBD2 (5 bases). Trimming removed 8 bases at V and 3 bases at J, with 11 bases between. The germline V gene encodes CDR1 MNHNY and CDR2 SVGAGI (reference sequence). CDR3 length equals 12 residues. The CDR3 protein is CASGTGIYEQYF. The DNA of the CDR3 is TGTGCCAGCGGCACCGGGATCTACGAGCAGTACTTC.

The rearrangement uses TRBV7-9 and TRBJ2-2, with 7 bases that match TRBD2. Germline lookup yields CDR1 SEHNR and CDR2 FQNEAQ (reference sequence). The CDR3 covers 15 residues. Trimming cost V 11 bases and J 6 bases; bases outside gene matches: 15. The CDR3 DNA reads TGTGCCGGTCCGATTACTGGGAGGGCGGCCGGGGAGCTGTTTTTT. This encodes CAGPITGRAAGELFF.

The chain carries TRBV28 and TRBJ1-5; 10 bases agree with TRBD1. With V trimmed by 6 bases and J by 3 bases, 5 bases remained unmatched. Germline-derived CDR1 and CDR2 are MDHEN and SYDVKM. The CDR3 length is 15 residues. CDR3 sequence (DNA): TGTGCCAGCAGGGGACAGGGGCAAAACAATCAGCCCCAGCATTTT. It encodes CASRGQGQNNQPQHF.

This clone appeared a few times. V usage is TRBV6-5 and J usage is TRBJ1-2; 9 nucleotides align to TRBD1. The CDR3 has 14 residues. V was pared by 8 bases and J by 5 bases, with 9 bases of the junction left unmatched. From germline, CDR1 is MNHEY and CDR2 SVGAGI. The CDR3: CASQTGQGPYGYTF. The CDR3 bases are TGTGCCAGCCAAACCGGACAGGGGCCATATGGCTACACCTTC.

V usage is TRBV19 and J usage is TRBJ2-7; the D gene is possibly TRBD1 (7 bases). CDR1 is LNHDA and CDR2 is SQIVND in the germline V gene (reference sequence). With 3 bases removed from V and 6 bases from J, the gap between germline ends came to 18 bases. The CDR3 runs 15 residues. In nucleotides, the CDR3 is TGTGCCAGTAGTATGGCGACAGGGAGGTCTGCCGAGCAGTACTTC. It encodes CASSMATGRSAEQYF.

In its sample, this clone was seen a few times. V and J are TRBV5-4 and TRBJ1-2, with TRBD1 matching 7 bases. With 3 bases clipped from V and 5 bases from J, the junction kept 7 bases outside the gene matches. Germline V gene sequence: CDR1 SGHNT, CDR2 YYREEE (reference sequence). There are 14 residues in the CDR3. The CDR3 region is CASSSGTAPYGYTF. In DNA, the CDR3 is TGTGCCAGCAGCTCTGGGACAGCTCCGTATGGCTACACCTTC.

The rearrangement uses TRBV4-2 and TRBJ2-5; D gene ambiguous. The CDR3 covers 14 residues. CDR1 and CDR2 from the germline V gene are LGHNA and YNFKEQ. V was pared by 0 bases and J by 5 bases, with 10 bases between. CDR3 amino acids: CASSQDSSRETQYF. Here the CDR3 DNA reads TGTGCCAGCAGCCAAGATAGCAGTAGGGAGACCCAGTACTTC.

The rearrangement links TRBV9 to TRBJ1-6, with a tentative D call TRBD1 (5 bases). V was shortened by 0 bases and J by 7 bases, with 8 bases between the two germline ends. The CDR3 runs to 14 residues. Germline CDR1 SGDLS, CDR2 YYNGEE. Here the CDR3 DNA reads TGTGCCAGCAGCGTAGGGACACCCAATTCACCCCTCCACTTT. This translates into CASSVGTPNSPLHF. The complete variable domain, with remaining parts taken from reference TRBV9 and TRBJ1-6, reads DSGVTQTPKHLITATGQRVTLRCSPRSGDLSVYWYQQSLDQGLQFLIQYYNGEERAKGNILERFSAQQFPDLHSELNLSSLELGDSALYFCASSVGTPNSPLHFGNGTRLTVT.

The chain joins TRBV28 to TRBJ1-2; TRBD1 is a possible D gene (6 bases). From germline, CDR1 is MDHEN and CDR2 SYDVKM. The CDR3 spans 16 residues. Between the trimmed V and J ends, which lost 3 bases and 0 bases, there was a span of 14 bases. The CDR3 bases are TGTGCCAGCAGTTTGAACGGGGGGCCAGCTAACTATGGCTACACCTTC. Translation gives CASSLNGGPANYGYTF.

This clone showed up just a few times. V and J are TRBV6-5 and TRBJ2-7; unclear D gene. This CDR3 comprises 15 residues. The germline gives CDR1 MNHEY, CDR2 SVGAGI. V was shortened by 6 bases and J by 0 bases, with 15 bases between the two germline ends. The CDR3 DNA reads TGTGCCAGCAGCTCCCCCAACAGTCTCTCCTACGAGCAGTACTTC. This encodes CASSSPNSLSYEQYF.